One sample yielded the 21 T cell receptor beta chains listed below, sequenced in a study of beta chain features in type 1 diabetes. Study-wide results and limits: Type 1 diabetes patients had TCRB CDR3s that were shorter (moderately but significantly so) in all four CD4+ subsets.

All of the isolated RNA was reverse transcribed, so expressed TCRB transcripts were sequenced. Assay: immunoSEQ multiplex PCR; the TCRdb copy retains only in-frame clones and omits some. The table includes 93,000 or so clones, roughly 28% detected once. Antigen specificity for these receptors is unknown. Sequenced material: central memory CD4+ T cells from blood. The receptors were sampled from a woman aged 18 to 35 with type 1 diabetes.

This clone turned up a few times. This chain links TRBV5-1 with TRBJ2-5; possible D gene TRBD1, 5 bases. The CDR3 extends over 13 amino acids. The V end lost 4 bases, the J end lost 1 base, and 8 bases lay between the germline ends. Germline V gene lookup returns CDR1 SGHRS and CDR2 YFSETQ. The CDR3 region has the DNA TGCGCCAGCAGCGGACACCTCCAAGAGACCCAGTACTTC. Protein product: CASSGHLQETQYF.

This clone was seen a handful of times. The V call is TRBV7-6, the J call TRBJ2-5; 9 bases map to TRBD1. This CDR3 is 16 amino acids long. V lost 1 base and J lost 6; bases outside the gene matches: 9. Germline loops: CDR1 SGHVS, CDR2 FNYEAQ. CDR3 in amino acids: CASSLVQGAETQTQYF. CDR3 DNA sequence: TGTGCCAGCAGCTTAGTACAGGGGGCGGAGACGCAGACCCAGTACTTC.

The genes are TRBV7-2 and TRBJ1-2; 8 nucleotides line up with TRBD1. The CDR3 covers 14 residues. V gave up 6 bases and J gave up 4 bases; unmatched junction bases: 7. Germline CDR1 is SGHTA and CDR2 is FQGNSA. The CDR3: CASSATGGPYGYTF. For the CDR3, the DNA is TGTGCCAGCAGTGCCACAGGGGGTCCCTATGGCTACACCTTC.

The genes are TRBV6-1 and TRBJ2-5, with 9 bases fitting TRBD1. The junction had 2 bases not matched to a gene; V was cut back by 6 bases and J by 3 bases. Germline V gene sequence: CDR1 MNHNS, CDR2 SASEGT. CDR3 length equals 13 residues. This chain's CDR3 is CASSGTGKETQYF. CDR3 in DNA: TGTGCCAGCAGCGGGACAGGGAAAGAGACCCAGTACTTC.

The V call is TRBV29-1, the J call TRBJ2-5; D perhaps matches TRBD1 (6 bases). The germline gives CDR1 SQVTM, CDR2 ANQGSEA. The V and J ends lost 6 bases and 1 base respectively, with 9 bases between them. The CDR3 covers 12 residues. CDR3 in amino acids: CSVWDTQETQYF. The CDR3 DNA reads as TGCAGCGTGTGGGACACCCAAGAGACCCAGTACTTC.

This clone occurred a few times. V and J are TRBV28 and TRBJ2-4, with TRBD1 matching over 11 bases. CDR1 and CDR2 from the germline V gene are MDHEN and SYDVKM. CDR3 length equals 14 residues. Trimming took 4 bases from V and 9 from J; bases not matched to a gene: 5. This CDR3 reads CASSSGQGAGIQYF. Written as DNA, the CDR3 is TGTGCCAGCAGTTCAGGACAGGGGGCGGGCATTCAGTACTTC. The whole variable domain, filled in from reference TRBV28 and TRBJ2-4, reads DVKVTQSSRYLVKRTGEKVFLECVQDMDHENMFWYRQDPGLGLRLIYFSYDVKMKEKGDIPEGYSVSREKKERFSLILESASTNQTSMYLCASSSGQGAGIQYFGAGTRLSVL.

This clone was recorded many times. The rearrangement joins TRBV29-1 to TRBJ2-1, with 8 bases matching TRBD2. Germline-derived CDR1 and CDR2 are SQVTM and ANQGSEA. Trimming cost V 5 bases and J 6 bases; bases outside gene matches: 6. CDR3 length: 13 residues. The CDR3 sequence is CSVKRESVNEQFF. CDR3 DNA: TGCAGCGTTAAGCGGGAGTCGGTCAATGAGCAGTTCTTC.

The chain couples TRBV28 to TRBJ1-2, with no clear D. Trimming shortened V by 4 bases and J by 11 bases, and 14 bases separated the two germline ends. The CDR3 has 12 residues. Germline CDR1 reads MDHEN; CDR2 reads SYDVKM. CDR3 coding DNA: TGTGCCAGCAGTTCCCCCAATTCTCGGTACACCTTC. Translated: CASSSPNSRYTF.

This clone occurred a few times. The chain links TRBV29-1 to TRBJ2-7; D possibly corresponds to TRBD1 (5 bases). CDR1 and CDR2 from the germline V gene are SQVTM and ANQGSEA. Trimming shortened V by 2 bases and J by 5 bases, and 10 bases separated the two germline ends. CDR3 length equals 12 residues. The CDR3 spells CSVEQGGDEQYF. The CDR3 DNA follows: TGCAGCGTTGAACAGGGTGGCGACGAGCAGTACTTC.

At least ten counts were recorded for this clone. The chain links TRBV29-1 to TRBJ2-1; 13 bases line up with TRBD2. From germline, CDR1 is SQVTM and CDR2 ANQGSEA. V shed 1 base, J shed 9 bases, and the junction held 12 bases outside the gene matches. The CDR3 extends over 17 amino acids. The CDR3 sequence is CSVEVLTSGRANGEQFF. The CDR3, as DNA: TGCAGCGTTGAAGTTCTAACTAGCGGGAGGGCCAACGGTGAGCAGTTCTTC.

This clone was counted only a few times. V is TRBV7-3 and J is TRBJ2-1, with 7 bases aligning to TRBD2. J was trimmed by 6 bases and V by 5 bases; bases with no gene match: 13. This CDR3 is built from 16 residues. Germline-derived CDR1 and CDR2 are SGHTA and FQGTGA. The CDR3 spells CASSPKVGGTINEQFF. CDR3 bases: TGTGCCAGCAGCCCAAAAGTGGGGGGGACGATCAATGAGCAGTTCTTC.

This clone was counted between two and nine times. V and J are TRBV10-3 and TRBJ2-7; 7 bases agree with TRBD2. Losses at the gene ends were 6 bases for V and 4 bases for J; bases not matched to a gene: 9. From germline, CDR1 is ENHRY and CDR2 SYGVKD. The CDR3 is 14 amino acids. CDR3 coding DNA: TGTGCCATCAGCCTTGGGGGGGGACTGTACGAGCAGTACTTC. This codes for CAISLGGGLYEQYF.

V and J are TRBV7-8 and TRBJ2-1, with D hard to call. This CDR3 region has 15 residues. V gave up 0 bases and J gave up 0 bases, with 6 bases separating them. CDR1 and CDR2 (germline): SGHVS, FQNEAQ. DNA for the CDR3: TGTGCCAGCAGCTTAGCCGAGAGCTCCTACAATGAGCAGTTCTTC. Its translation is CASSLAESSYNEQFF.

The table lists this clone with many counts. The gene calls are TRBV7-9 and TRBJ2-2; D not certain. This CDR3 region has 12 residues. V shed 5 bases and J shed 6 bases, with 7 bases lying between them. Germline CDR1 is SEHNR and CDR2 is FQNEAQ (reference sequence). CDR3 residues: CASSPQAGELFF. CDR3 DNA sequence: TGTGCCAGCAGCCCGCAGGCCGGGGAGCTGTTTTTT.

The chain employs TRBV7-3 and TRBJ2-1, with 13 bases aligning to TRBD2. V lost 5 bases, J lost 3 bases, and 19 bases stayed unmatched. The CDR3 consists of 21 residues. Germline loops: CDR1 SGHTA, CDR2 FQGTGA. CDR3 loop: CASSALRRGLAGPQNYNEQFF. The CDR3 nucleotides are TGTGCCAGCAGCGCCCTGCGGAGGGGACTAGCGGGACCCCAAAACTACAATGAGCAGTTCTTC.

There are a few counts of this clone. The chain is built from TRBV7-3 and TRBJ2-5; maybe TRBD2 (6 bases). Germline V gene sequence: CDR1 SGHTA, CDR2 FQGTGA. The CDR3 has 14 residues. Trimming took off 3 bases at V and 5 bases at J, with 13 bases between the two ends. For the CDR3, the DNA is TGTGCCAGCAGCTTGGGGGGATGGGACGAGACCCAGTACTTC. This gives the protein CASSLGGWDETQYF.

The J gene is TRBJ2-6, the V gene TRBV5-1; D might be TRBD1 (5 bases). The CDR3 is 16 amino acids. Trimming took 0 bases from V and 4 from J, leaving 11 bases between them. CDR1 is SGHRS and CDR2 is YFSETQ in the germline V gene. The CDR3 sequence is CASSLAPRQGANVLTF. CDR3 nucleotide sequence: TGCGCCAGCAGCTTGGCCCCGAGACAGGGGGCCAACGTCCTGACTTTC. The full variable domain, its missing parts supplied by reference TRBV5-1 and TRBJ2-6, is KAGVTQTPRYLIKTRGQQVTLSCSPISGHRSVSWYQQTPGQGLQFLFEYFSETQRNKGNFPGRFSGRQFSNSRSEMNVSTLELGDSALYLCASSLAPRQGANVLTFGAGSRLTVL.

The rearrangement joins TRBV7-2 to TRBJ2-7, with 7 bases aligning to TRBD2. The CDR3 spans 14 residues. V was clipped by 1 base and J by 6 bases; unmatched bases: 6. CDR1 SGHTA and CDR2 FQGNSA come from the germline V gene. CDR3 amino acids: CASSLDGTTGEQYV. Written as DNA, the CDR3 is TGTGCCAGCAGCTTAGATGGGACTACCGGCGAGCAGTACGTC.

There are a few counts of this clone. V is TRBV11-3 and J is TRBJ2-3, with D perhaps TRBD2 (6 bases). Germline CDR1 is SGHNT and CDR2 is YENEEA. Trimming cost V 5 bases and J 0 bases, with 12 bases left between them. The CDR3 runs to 15 residues. CDR3 loop: CASSPGGVSTDTQYF. CDR3 nucleotides: TGTGCCAGCAGCCCCGGCGGGGTGAGCACAGATACGCAGTATTTT.

This clone has only a few counts. V and J are TRBV28 and TRBJ2-5, with a weak D call TRBD1 (5 bases). The CDR3 totals 14 residues. In germline, CDR1 is MDHEN, CDR2 SYDVKM. Trimming stripped 6 bases from V and 4 bases from J, with 15 bases between. This CDR3 is CASSTTRQLETQYF. CDR3 nucleotides: TGTGCCAGCAGCACGACTCGACAGTTAGAGACCCAGTACTTC.

This clone has more than one count but fewer than ten. The CDR3 DNA follows: TGTGCCAGCTTTCTTGGCGGCGCGGGCGAGCAGTACTTC. Its protein is CASFLGGAGEQYF. The gene calls are TRBV2 and TRBJ2-7, with a weak D call TRBD2 (5 bases). The CDR3 length is 13 residues. The germline V gene has CDR1 SNHLY and CDR2 FYNNEI. The ends were cut back, 8 bases at V and 6 bases at J, with 17 bases in the middle.